This section outlines one TCR beta chain sequence together with its context. Autoimmune disease history or systemic immunosuppression meant exclusion. These data are taken from a study of OX40 agonist ivuxolimab in advanced cancers. About the study: In this cohort, patients received ivuxolimab, an agonistic anti-OX40 (CD134) antibody. It was permissible to have had prior anti-PD-1, anti-PD-L1 or anti-CTLA-4 therapy, and approximately 38% had some. Patients received intravenous ivuxolimab every 2 weeks at 0.01 to 10 mg/kg.

Looked up from germline, CDR1 is LNHDA and CDR2 is SQIVND (reference sequence). The CDR3 is 17 amino acids. V was clipped by 5 bases and J by 1 base, with 20 bases between them. This table comes from immunoSEQ multiplex PCR, and its TCRdb copy is limited to in-frame clones, with some not included. The profile covers some 100,000 clones, with roughly 90% appearing a single time and 3.4% taken by the ten largest. This receptor was identified in an adult with an advanced solid tumor such as melanoma, head and neck, liver or kidney cancer. The chain carries TRBV19 and TRBJ1-1; D remains ambiguous. Sequencing used CD4+ or CD8+ T cells sorted from blood, obtained in a trial of the OX40 agonist ivuxolimab. The DNA for the CDR3 is TGTGCCAGTAGTCAAGATGAGACACTACGTGCGAACACTGAAGCTTTCTTT. Its protein product is CASSQDETLRANTEAFF.